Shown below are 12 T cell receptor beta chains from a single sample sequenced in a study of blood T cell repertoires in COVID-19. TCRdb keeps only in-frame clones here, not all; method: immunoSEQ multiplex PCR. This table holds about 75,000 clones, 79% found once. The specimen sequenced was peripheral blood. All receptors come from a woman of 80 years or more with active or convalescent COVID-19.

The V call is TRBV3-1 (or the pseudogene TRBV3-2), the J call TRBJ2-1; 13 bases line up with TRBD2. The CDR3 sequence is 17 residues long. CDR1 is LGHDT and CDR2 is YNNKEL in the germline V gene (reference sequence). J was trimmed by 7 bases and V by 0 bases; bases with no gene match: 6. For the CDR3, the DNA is TGTGCCAGCAGCCAAGATCTGACTAGCGGGAGGACGAATGAGCAGTTCTTC. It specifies CASSQDLTSGRTNEQFF.

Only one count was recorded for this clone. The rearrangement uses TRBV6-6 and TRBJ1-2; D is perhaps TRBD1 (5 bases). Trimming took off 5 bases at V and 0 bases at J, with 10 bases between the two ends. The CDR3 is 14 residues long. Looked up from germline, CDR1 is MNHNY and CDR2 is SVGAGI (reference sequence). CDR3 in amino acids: CASSPTTANYGYTF. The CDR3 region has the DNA TGTGCCAGCAGTCCCACGACAGCTAACTATGGCTACACCTTC.

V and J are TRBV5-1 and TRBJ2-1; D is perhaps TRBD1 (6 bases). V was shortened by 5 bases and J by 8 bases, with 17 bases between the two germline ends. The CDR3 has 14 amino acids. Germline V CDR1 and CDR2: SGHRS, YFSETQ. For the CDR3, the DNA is TGCGCCAGCAGTCTGCTCAGGGGTTTGCATGAGCAGTTCTTC. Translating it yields CASSLLRGLHEQFF.

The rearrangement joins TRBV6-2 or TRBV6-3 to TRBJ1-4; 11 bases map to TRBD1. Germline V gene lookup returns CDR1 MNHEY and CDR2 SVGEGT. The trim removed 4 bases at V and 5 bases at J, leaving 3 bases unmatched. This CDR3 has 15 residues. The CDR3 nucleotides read TGTGCCAGCAGTTCCGGGACAGGGGGAAATGAAAAACTGTTTTTT. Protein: CASSSGTGGNEKLFF.

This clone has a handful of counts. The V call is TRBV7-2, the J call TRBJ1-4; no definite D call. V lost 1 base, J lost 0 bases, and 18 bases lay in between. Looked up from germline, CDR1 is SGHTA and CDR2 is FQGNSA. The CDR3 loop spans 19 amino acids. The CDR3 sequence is CASSLDPGPGLSTNEKLFF. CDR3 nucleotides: TGTGCCAGCAGCTTAGACCCCGGTCCCGGACTGTCAACTAATGAAAAACTGTTTTTT.

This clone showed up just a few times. The CDR3, as DNA: TGTGCCAGCAGCGCCCATGGGGCAGCACGAAGTTTGGGCTACACCTTC. Protein sequence: CASSAHGAARSLGYTF. The V and J genes are TRBV7-9 and TRBJ1-2, with a possible D match to TRBD1 (5 bases). Looked up from germline, CDR1 is SEHNR and CDR2 is FQNEAQ (reference sequence). This CDR3 region has 16 residues. The ends were cut back, 5 bases at V and 8 bases at J, with 24 bases in the middle.

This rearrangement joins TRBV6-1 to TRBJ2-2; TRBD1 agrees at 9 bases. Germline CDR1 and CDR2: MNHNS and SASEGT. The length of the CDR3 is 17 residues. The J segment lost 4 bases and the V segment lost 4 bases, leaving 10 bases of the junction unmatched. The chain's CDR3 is CASSGNRGRAATGELFF. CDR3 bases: TGTGCCAGCAGTGGCAACAGGGGGCGCGCGGCCACCGGGGAGCTGTTTTTT.

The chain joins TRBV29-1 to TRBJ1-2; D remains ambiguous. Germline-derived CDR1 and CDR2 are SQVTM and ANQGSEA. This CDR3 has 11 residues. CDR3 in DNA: TGCAGTCTCGGGGAACCCTCGAGCTACACCTTC. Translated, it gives CSLGEPSSYTF.

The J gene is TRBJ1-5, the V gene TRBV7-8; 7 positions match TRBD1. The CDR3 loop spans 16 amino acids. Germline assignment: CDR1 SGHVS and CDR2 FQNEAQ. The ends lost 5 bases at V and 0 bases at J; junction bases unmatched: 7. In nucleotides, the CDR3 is TGTGCCAGCAGCCGACAAGGGGGCGTTAGCAATCAGCCCCAGCATTTT. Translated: CASSRQGGVSNQPQHF.

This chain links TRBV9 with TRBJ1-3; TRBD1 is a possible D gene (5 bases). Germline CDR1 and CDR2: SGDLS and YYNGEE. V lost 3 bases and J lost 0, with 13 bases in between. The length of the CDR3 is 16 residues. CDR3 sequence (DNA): TGTGCCAGCAGCGGCGACAGCCTACTCTCTGGAAACACCATATATTTT. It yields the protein CASSGDSLLSGNTIYF.

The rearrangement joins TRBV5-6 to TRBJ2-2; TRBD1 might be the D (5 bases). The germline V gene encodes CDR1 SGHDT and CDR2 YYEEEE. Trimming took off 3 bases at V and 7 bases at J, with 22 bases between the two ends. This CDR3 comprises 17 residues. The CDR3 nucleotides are TGTGCCAGCAGCTATCCTGGACATCCGTTTAGAATCGGGGAGCTGTTTTTT. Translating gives CASSYPGHPFRIGELFF.

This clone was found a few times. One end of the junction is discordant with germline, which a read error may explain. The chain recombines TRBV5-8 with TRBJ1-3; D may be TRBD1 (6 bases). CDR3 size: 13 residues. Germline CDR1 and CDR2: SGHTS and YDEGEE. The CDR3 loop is CASGHSGTLRRDF. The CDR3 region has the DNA TGTGCCAGCGGTCATTCTGGGACACTCCGACGGGATTTT.